This entry lists 18 T cell receptor beta chains sequenced from one sample in a study of OX40 agonist ivuxolimab in advanced cancers. The data were produced by immunoSEQ multiplex PCR, yet TCRdb's version contains in-frame clones alone and is incomplete. The data show about 72,000 clones, roughly 88% seen once. The material was CD4+ or CD8+ T cells sorted from blood, obtained in a trial of the OX40 agonist ivuxolimab. These receptor sequences come from an adult with an advanced solid tumor such as melanoma, head and neck, liver or kidney cancer.

This sequence joins TRBV15 and TRBJ1-4; 9 nucleotides align to TRBD1. The J segment lost 6 bases and the V segment lost 3 bases, leaving 14 bases of the junction unmatched. The germline V gene has CDR1 LNHNV and CDR2 YYDKDF (reference sequence). The CDR3 is 18 residues long. CDR3 coding DNA: TGTGCCACCAGCAGCCCTTTGGCCCGGGACAGGGACTATGAAAAACTGTTTTTT. Encoded protein: CATSSPLARDRDYEKLFF.

The chain has TRBV5-1 and TRBJ2-7, with a tentative D call TRBD1 (6 bases). This CDR3 has 12 residues. The germline V and J ends were trimmed by 1 base and 6 bases, with 8 bases remaining between them. CDR1 is SGHRS and CDR2 is YFSETQ in the germline V gene. The CDR3 DNA reads as TGCGCCAGCAGCTTGCAGGGGACCGAGCAGTACTTC. This encodes CASSLQGTEQYF.

The V and J genes are TRBV7-9 and TRBJ2-3; D perhaps matches TRBD2 (6 bases). The CDR3 consists of 16 residues. The germline V gene encodes CDR1 SEHNR and CDR2 FQNEAQ (reference sequence). V dropped 5 bases and J dropped 0 bases, with 15 bases sitting between them. CDR3 residues: CASSPPGLPSTDTQYF. CDR3 sequence (DNA): TGTGCCAGCAGCCCACCGGGACTCCCGAGCACAGATACGCAGTATTTT.

The chain combines TRBV9 with TRBJ2-7, with TRBD2 matching over 8 bases. J was trimmed by 6 bases and V by 4 bases; bases with no gene match: 9. In germline, CDR1 is SGDLS, CDR2 YYNGEE. The CDR3 runs 14 residues. The CDR3 sequence is CASSPKRETGEQYF. CDR3 coding DNA: TGTGCCAGCAGCCCCAAGCGGGAGACCGGCGAGCAGTACTTC.

This chain uses TRBV5-1 with TRBJ2-6; 8 bases match TRBD1. CDR1 is SGHRS, CDR2 YFSETQ, per germline. CDR3 length: 18 amino acids. V shed 8 bases and J 0 bases; nucleotides not matched to a gene: 13. CDR3 residues: CASYTPGTGASGANVLTF. CDR3 DNA sequence: TGCGCCAGTTATACACCCGGGACAGGTGCCTCTGGGGCCAACGTCCTGACTTTC.

This rearrangement joins TRBV7-2 to TRBJ2-5, with TRBD2 matching over 9 bases. The CDR3 has 14 amino acids. CDR1 is SGHTA, CDR2 FQGNSA, per germline. V was pared by 5 bases and J by 5 bases, with 6 bases of the junction left unmatched. The CDR3 nucleotides read TGTGCCAGCAGCCTAAAGCGGGAGGAGGAGACCCAGTACTTC. Its protein product is CASSLKREEETQYF.

The V call is TRBV7-2, the J call TRBJ1-2, with a weak D call TRBD1 (6 bases). V shed 0 bases and J shed 8 bases, with 22 bases lying between them. The CDR3 contains 17 residues. Germline V gives CDR1 SGHTA, CDR2 FQGNSA. DNA for the CDR3: TGTGCCAGCAGCTTAGCGCAGGGGACGAACCCCTATGGAGGCTACACCTTC. It codes for CASSLAQGTNPYGGYTF.

J is TRBJ2-3 and V is TRBV5-1; D gene unclear. Looked up from germline, CDR1 is SGHRS and CDR2 is YFSETQ. Trimming stripped 0 bases from V and 5 bases from J, with 7 bases between. This CDR3 is built from 13 residues. CDR3 residues: CASSLAQRDTQYF. DNA for the CDR3: TGCGCCAGCAGCTTGGCCCAGAGAGATACGCAGTATTTT. The variable domain in full, completed from reference TRBV5-1 and TRBJ2-3, reads KAGVTQTPRYLIKTRGQQVTLSCSPISGHRSVSWYQQTPGQGLQFLFEYFSETQRNKGNFPGRFSGRQFSNSRSEMNVSTLELGDSALYLCASSLAQRDTQYFGPGTRLTVL.

The chain recombines TRBV5-4 with TRBJ2-3, with 8 nucleotides matching TRBD2. The V gene end was trimmed by 1 base and the J gene end by 0 bases; junction bases not matched to a gene: 1. The CDR3 runs to 15 residues. Germline CDR1 and CDR2: SGHNT and YYREEE (reference sequence). CDR3 coding DNA: TGTGCCAGCAGCTTGAGACTAGCGAGCACAGATACGCAGTATTTT. It codes for CASSLRLASTDTQYF.

The chain employs TRBV18 and TRBJ2-2, with 7 bases that match TRBD2. The CDR3 totals 16 residues. Trimming removed 3 bases from V and 7 bases from J; junction bases left unmatched: 11. Germline values: CDR1 KGHSH, CDR2 LQKENI. DNA of the CDR3: TGTGCCAGCTCACCGAATAGCGGGCGCGCGGACGGGGAGCTGTTTTTT. Its translation is CASSPNSGRADGELFF.

The gene calls are TRBV30 and TRBJ2-3; no reliable D call. The V end was cut by 0 bases, the J end by 3 bases, with 13 bases between. The germline CDR1 and CDR2 sequences are GTSNPN and SVGIG (reference sequence). The CDR3 is 15 residues long. The CDR3 sequence is CAWSVVGPRTDTQYF. In nucleotides, the CDR3 is TGTGCCTGGAGTGTAGTGGGTCCCCGTACAGATACGCAGTATTTT.

The chain carries TRBV19 and TRBJ1-4, with a possible D match to TRBD1 (5 bases). There are 14 residues in the CDR3. V dropped 8 bases and J dropped 0 bases, with 10 bases sitting between them. Germline CDR1 LNHDA, CDR2 SQIVND (reference sequence). In DNA form, the CDR3 reads TGTGCCAGTTGGGGGGTAGCAACTAATGAAAAACTGTTTTTT. This gives the protein CASWGVATNEKLFF.

This chain joins TRBV6-7 and TRBJ2-1, with D possibly TRBD2 on 5 matching bases. TRBV6-7 is flagged as an ORF with uncertain function. This CDR3 comprises 15 residues. V was shortened by 0 bases and J by 9 bases, with 15 bases between the two germline ends. The CDR3 reads CASSYSNPREGEQFF. In DNA, the CDR3 is TGTGCCAGCAGTTACTCGAATCCCAGAGAGGGTGAGCAGTTCTTC.

The chain uses TRBV11-3 and TRBJ2-2; tentative D call: TRBD2 (6 bases). This CDR3 has 17 residues. Trimming took off 1 base at V and 0 bases at J, with 12 bases between the two ends. Germline V gene lookup returns CDR1 SGHNT and CDR2 YENEEA. CDR3 loop: CASSLGGGTANTGELFF. Written as DNA, the CDR3 is TGTGCCAGCAGCTTAGGGGGCGGGACCGCGAACACCGGGGAGCTGTTTTTT.

The V and J genes are TRBV18 and TRBJ2-3; 8 bases agree with TRBD2. Per germline, CDR1 KGHSH and CDR2 LQKENI. This CDR3 has 18 amino acids. The V and J ends lost 1 base and 0 bases, in that order; junction bases with no gene match: 9. The chain's CDR3 is CASSPLTIGRASTDTQYF. DNA of the CDR3: TGTGCCAGCTCACCACTGACAATCGGGAGGGCTAGCACAGATACGCAGTATTTT. The full variable domain, its missing parts supplied by reference TRBV18 and TRBJ2-3, is NAGVMQNPRHLVRRRGQEARLRCSPMKGHSHVYWYRQLPEEGLKFMVYLQKENIIDESGMPKERFSAEFPKEGPSILRIQQVVRGDSAAYFCASSPLTIGRASTDTQYFGPGTRLTVL.

This chain joins TRBV10-3 and TRBJ1-2; 7 bases line up with TRBD1. CDR3 length: 14 residues. Germline CDR1 is ENHRY and CDR2 is SYGVKD. Trimming at V came to 4 bases and at J to 0 bases, leaving 2 bases not matched to a gene. This chain's CDR3 is CAISGTGANYGYTF. Here the CDR3 DNA reads TGTGCCATCAGTGGTACAGGGGCTAACTATGGCTACACCTTC.

The V gene is TRBV7-2, the J gene TRBJ2-7, with D perhaps TRBD1 or TRBD2 (5 bases each). V was pared by 5 bases and J by 0 bases, with 14 bases between. The CDR3 extends over 15 amino acids. The germline CDR1 and CDR2 sequences are SGHTA and FQGNSA. The CDR3 spells CASSHRDVSSYEQYF. CDR3 bases: TGTGCCAGCAGCCACCGGGACGTGAGCTCCTACGAGCAGTACTTC.

This chain uses TRBV9 with TRBJ2-1; 8 nucleotides align to TRBD2. Trimming cost V 0 bases and J 5 bases; bases outside gene matches: 1. Per germline, CDR1 SGDLS and CDR2 YYNGEE. This CDR3 is built from 14 residues. The CDR3 coding sequence is TGTGCCAGCAGCGTAGAACTAGCGGACAATGAGCAGTTCTTC. Translation: CASSVELADNEQFF.